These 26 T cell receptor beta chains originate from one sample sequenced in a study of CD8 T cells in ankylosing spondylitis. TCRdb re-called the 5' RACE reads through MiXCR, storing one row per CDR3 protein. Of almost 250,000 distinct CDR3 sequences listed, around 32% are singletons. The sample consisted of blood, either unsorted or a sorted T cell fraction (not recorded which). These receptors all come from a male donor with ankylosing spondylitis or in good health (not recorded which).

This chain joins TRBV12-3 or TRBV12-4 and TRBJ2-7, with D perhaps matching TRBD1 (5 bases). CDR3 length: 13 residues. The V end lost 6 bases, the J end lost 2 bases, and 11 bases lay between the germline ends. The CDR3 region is CASSPTETYEQYF. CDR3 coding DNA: TGTGCCAGCAGCCCGACAGAAACCTACGAGCAGTACTTC.

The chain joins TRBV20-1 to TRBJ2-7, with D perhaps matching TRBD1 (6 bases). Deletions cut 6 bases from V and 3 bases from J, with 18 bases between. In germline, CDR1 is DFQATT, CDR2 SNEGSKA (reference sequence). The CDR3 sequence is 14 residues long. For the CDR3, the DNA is TGCAGTGCCATCCGGGACACCACCCTCTACGAGCAGTACTTC. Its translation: CSAIRDTTLYEQYF.

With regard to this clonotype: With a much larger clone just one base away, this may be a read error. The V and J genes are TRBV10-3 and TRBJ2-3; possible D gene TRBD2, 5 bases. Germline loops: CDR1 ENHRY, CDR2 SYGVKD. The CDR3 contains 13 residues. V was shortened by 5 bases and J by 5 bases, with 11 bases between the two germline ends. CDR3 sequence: CAISQLEGDTQYF. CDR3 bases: TGTGCCATCAGTCAGCTAGAGGGAGATACGCAGTATTTT.

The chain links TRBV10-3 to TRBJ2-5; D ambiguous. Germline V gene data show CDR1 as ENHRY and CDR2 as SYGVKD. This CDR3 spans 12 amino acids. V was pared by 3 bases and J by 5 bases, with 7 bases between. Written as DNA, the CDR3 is TGTGCCATCAGTGATTTAGGGGAGACCCAGTACTTC. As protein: CAISDLGETQYF.

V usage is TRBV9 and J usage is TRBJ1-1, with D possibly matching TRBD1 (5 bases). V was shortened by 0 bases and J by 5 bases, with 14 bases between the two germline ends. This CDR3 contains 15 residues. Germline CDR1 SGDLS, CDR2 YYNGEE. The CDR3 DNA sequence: TGTGCCAGCAGCGTAGACGGCAGGGTGAGAACTGAAGCTTTCTTT. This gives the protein CASSVDGRVRTEAFF.

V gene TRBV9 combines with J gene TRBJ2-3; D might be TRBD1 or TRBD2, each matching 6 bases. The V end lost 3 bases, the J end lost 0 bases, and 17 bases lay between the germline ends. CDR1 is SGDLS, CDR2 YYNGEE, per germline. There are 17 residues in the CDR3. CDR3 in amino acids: CASSAPAGHLSTDTQYF. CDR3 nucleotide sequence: TGTGCCAGCAGCGCACCCGCGGGACACCTTAGCACAGATACGCAGTATTTT.

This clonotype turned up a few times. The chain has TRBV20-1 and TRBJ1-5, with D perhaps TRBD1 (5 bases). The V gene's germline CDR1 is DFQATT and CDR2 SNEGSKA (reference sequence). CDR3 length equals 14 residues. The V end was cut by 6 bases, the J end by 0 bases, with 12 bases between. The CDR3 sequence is CSARDYYSNQPQHF. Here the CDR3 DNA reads TGCAGTGCCCGGGACTACTATAGCAATCAGCCCCAGCATTTT.

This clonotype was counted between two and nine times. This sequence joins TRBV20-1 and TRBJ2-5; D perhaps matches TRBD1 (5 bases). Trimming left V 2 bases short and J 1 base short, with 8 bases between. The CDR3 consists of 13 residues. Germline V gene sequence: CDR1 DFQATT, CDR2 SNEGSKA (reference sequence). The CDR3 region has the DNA TGCAGTGCTAGACAGGGCCCCCAAGAGACCCAGTACTTC. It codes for CSARQGPQETQYF.

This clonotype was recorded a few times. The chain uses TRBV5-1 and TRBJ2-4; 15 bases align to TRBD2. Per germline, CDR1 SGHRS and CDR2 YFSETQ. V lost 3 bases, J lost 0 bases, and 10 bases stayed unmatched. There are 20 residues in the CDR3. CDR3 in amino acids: CASSSSPGLAGGPAKNIQYF. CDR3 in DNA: TGCGCCAGCAGCTCCTCTCCGGGACTAGCGGGGGGCCCAGCCAAAAACATTCAGTACTTC.

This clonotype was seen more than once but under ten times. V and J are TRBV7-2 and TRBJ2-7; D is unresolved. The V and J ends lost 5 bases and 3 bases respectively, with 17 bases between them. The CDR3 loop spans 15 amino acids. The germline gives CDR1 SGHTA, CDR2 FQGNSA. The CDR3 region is CASSPLRVLGYEQYF. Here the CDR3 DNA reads TGTGCCAGCAGCCCCCTTAGGGTGCTGGGCTACGAGCAGTACTTC.

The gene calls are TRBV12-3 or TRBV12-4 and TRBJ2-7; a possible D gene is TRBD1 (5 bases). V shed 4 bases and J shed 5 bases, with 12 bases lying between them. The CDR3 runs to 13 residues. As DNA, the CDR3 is TGTGCCAGCAGTTCCACTGCAGGGAACGAGCAGTACTTC. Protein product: CASSSTAGNEQYF.

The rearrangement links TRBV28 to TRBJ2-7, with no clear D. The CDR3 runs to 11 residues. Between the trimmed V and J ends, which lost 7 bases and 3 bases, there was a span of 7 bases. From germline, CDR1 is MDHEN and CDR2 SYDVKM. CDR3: CASINSYEQYF. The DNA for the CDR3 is TGTGCCAGCATCAACAGCTACGAGCAGTACTTC.

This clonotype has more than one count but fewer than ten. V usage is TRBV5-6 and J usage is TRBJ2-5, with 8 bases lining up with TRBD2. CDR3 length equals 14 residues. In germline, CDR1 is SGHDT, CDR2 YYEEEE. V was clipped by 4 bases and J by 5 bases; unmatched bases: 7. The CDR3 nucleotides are TGTGCCAGCAGCCCTGGACTAGCTCGGGAGACCCAGTACTTC. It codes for CASSPGLARETQYF.

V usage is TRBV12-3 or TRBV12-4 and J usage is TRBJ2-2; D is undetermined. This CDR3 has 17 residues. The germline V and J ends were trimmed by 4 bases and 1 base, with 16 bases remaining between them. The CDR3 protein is CASSSKLLKMNTGELFF. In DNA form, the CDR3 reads TGTGCCAGCAGTTCAAAACTCCTTAAGATGAACACCGGGGAGCTGTTTTTT.

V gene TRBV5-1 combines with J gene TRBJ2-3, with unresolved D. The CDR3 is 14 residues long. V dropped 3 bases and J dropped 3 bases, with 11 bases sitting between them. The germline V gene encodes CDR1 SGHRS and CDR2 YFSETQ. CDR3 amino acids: CASSSTPMTDTQYF. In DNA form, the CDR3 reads TGCGCCAGCAGCTCGACGCCAATGACAGATACGCAGTATTTT.

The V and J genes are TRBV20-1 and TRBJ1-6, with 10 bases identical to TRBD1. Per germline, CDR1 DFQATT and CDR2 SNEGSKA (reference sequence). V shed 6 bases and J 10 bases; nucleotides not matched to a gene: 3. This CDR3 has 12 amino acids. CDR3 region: CSARQGASPLHF. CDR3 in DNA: TGCAGTGCAAGACAGGGGGCCTCACCCCTCCACTTT.

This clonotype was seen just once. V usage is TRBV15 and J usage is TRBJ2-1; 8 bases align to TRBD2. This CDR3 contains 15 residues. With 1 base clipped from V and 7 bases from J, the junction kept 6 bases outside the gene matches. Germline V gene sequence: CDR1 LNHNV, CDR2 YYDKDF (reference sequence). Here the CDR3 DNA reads TGTGCCACCAGCAGAGCCTTAGCGGGGTTGAATGAGCAGTTCTTC. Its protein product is CATSRALAGLNEQFF.

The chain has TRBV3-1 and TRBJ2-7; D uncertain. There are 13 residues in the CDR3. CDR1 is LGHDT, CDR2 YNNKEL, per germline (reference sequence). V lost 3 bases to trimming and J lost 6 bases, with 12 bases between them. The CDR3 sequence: CASSHPGWGEQYF. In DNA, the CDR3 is TGTGCCAGCAGCCATCCCGGGTGGGGCGAGCAGTACTTC.

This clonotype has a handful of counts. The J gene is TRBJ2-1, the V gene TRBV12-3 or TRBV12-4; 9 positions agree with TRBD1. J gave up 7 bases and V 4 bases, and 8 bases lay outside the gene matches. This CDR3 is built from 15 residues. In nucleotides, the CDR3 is TGTGCCAGCAGTTGGGGGACAGGGTCTAAAAATGAGCAGTTCTTC. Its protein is CASSWGTGSKNEQFF.

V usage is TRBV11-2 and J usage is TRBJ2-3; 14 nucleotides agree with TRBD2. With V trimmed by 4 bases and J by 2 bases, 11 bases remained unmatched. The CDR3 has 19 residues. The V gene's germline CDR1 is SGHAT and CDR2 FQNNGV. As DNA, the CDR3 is TGTGCCAGCAGCTACTTCGTGACTAGCGGGGGGGCTACCACAGATACGCAGTATTTT. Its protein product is CASSYFVTSGGATTDTQYF.

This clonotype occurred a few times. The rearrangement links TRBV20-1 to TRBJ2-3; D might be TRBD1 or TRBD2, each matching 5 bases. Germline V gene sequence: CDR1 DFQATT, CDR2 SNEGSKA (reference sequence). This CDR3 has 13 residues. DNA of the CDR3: TGCAGCGCGTATAGCAGAGGGGCAGATACGCAGTATTTT. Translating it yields CSAYSRGADTQYF.

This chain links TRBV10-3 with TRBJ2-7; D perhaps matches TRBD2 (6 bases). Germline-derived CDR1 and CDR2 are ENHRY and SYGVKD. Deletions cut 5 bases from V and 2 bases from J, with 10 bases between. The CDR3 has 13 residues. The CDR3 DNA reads TGTGCCATCAGTCGCGGGGCTCCCTACGAGCAGTACTTC. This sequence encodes CAISRGAPYEQYF.

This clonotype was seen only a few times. CDR3 loop: CASSHPSGGADTQYF. The DNA of the CDR3 is TGCGCCAGCAGCCATCCTAGCGGGGGGGCAGATACGCAGTATTTT. The chain employs TRBV4-1 and TRBJ2-3; 12 nucleotides line up with TRBD2. Germline V lookup: CDR1 MGHRA, CDR2 YSYEKL. V shed 3 bases, J shed 4 bases, and the junction held 2 bases outside the gene matches. This CDR3 is built from 15 residues.

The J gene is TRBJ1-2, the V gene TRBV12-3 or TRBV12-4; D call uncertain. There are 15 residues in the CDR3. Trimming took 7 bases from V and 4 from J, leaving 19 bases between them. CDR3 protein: CASTLGSGTLYGYTF. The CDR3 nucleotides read TGTGCCAGCACTTTGGGTTCTGGAACACTCTATGGCTACACCTTC.

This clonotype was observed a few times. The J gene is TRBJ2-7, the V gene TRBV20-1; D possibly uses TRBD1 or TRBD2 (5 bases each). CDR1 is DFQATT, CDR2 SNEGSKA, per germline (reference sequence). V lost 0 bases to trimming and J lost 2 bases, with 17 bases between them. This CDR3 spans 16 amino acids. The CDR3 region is CSARDQSEGPTYEQYF. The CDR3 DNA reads TGCAGTGCTAGAGATCAGTCCGAGGGGCCCACCTACGAGCAGTACTTC.

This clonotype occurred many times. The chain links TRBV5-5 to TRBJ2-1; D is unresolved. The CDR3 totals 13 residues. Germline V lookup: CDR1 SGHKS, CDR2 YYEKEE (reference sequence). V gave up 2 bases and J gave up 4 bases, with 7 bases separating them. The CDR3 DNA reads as TGTGCCAGCAGCTTTTCAGCATACAATGAGCAGTTCTTC. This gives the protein CASSFSAYNEQFF. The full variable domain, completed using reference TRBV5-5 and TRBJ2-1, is DAGVTQSPTHLIKTRGQQVTLRCSPISGHKSVSWYQQVLGQGPQFIFQYYEKEERGRGNFPDRFSARQFPNYSSELNVNALLLGDSALYLCASSFSAYNEQFFGPGTRLTVL.